The 19 T cell receptor beta chains below come from one sample, sequenced in a study of OX40 agonist ivuxolimab in advanced cancers. Method: immunoSEQ multiplex PCR; TCRdb's copy keeps in-frame clones and lacks some. The repertoire consists of under 80,000 clones, with about nine tenths occurring once and the leading ten covering less than 0.9%. The specimen comprised CD4+ or CD8+ T cells sorted from blood, sampled in a trial of the OX40 agonist ivuxolimab. Every receptor here comes from an adult with an advanced solid tumor such as melanoma, head and neck, liver or kidney cancer.

V is TRBV6-1 and J is TRBJ2-1; 7 nucleotides agree with TRBD2. There are 15 residues in the CDR3. Unmatched junction bases numbered 12, after V lost 7 bases and J lost 6 bases. Germline CDR1 MNHNS, CDR2 SASEGT. The CDR3 DNA is TGTGCCAGCACGTCGGGGGGAGGACGTCGCAATGAGCAGTTCTTC. This gives the protein CASTSGGGRRNEQFF.

The V call is TRBV7-9, the J call TRBJ2-5; 16 nucleotides align to TRBD2. Germline loops: CDR1 SEHNR, CDR2 FQNEAQ (reference sequence). V lost 5 bases to trimming and J lost 5 bases; unmatched junction nucleotides: 2. The CDR3 consists of 15 residues. This chain's CDR3 is CASSPGLAGGETQYF. CDR3 in DNA: TGTGCCAGCAGCCCGGGACTAGCGGGGGGGGAGACCCAGTACTTC.

The sample holds one count of this clone. The chain couples TRBV5-1 to TRBJ2-5; D is perhaps TRBD2 (5 bases). V gave up 0 bases and J gave up 2 bases, with 11 bases separating them. Per germline, CDR1 SGHRS and CDR2 YFSETQ. The CDR3 consists of 15 residues. The CDR3 loop is CASSLESGKQETQYF. The CDR3 bases are TGCGCCAGCAGCTTGGAATCCGGGAAGCAAGAGACCCAGTACTTC.

The chain combines TRBV28 with TRBJ2-7; 7 bases line up with TRBD1. V lost 4 bases, J lost 3 bases, and 6 bases stayed unmatched. Germline V lookup: CDR1 MDHEN, CDR2 SYDVKM. The CDR3 runs to 14 residues. The CDR3 DNA reads as TGTGCCAGCAGTTCCGGGGACAGTTACTACGAGCAGTACTTC. Amino acids: CASSSGDSYYEQYF.

The rearrangement joins TRBV5-4 to TRBJ2-5, with TRBD2 matching over 8 bases. Germline V CDR1 and CDR2: SGHNT, YYREEE (reference sequence). This CDR3 region has 14 residues. The trim removed 3 bases at V and 2 bases at J, leaving 3 bases unmatched. For the CDR3, the DNA is TGTGCCAGCAGCTCCGGGACTAGGCAAGAGACCCAGTACTTC. It translates to CASSSGTRQETQYF.

The genes are TRBV28 and TRBJ2-3, with 9 bases identical to TRBD1. The CDR3 is made up of 13 amino acids. The germline gives CDR1 MDHEN, CDR2 SYDVKM. V dropped 6 bases and J dropped 11; count of bases not matched to a gene: 9. CDR3 amino acids: CASSQGQGRVQYF. CDR3 DNA: TGTGCCAGCAGCCAGGGACAGGGACGTGTGCAGTATTTT.

The CDR3 loop is CASSSLIQLDTGELFF. The DNA for the CDR3 is TGTGCCAGCAGTTCACTTATCCAGTTGGACACCGGGGAGCTGTTTTTT. The chain combines TRBV27 with TRBJ2-2; no clear D gene. Per the germline V gene, CDR1 is MNHEY and CDR2 is SMNVEV (reference sequence). V lost 4 bases and J lost 3, with 15 bases in between. The CDR3 length is 16 residues.

The rearrangement links TRBV7-2 to TRBJ1-5; TRBD1 matches at 7 bases. Trimming cost V 5 bases and J 3 bases; bases outside gene matches: 4. CDR1 and CDR2 from the germline V gene are SGHTA and FQGNSA. The CDR3 runs 14 residues. In DNA, the CDR3 is TGTGCCAGCAGCCTGACAGGGTACAATCAGCCCCAGCATTTT. Its translation: CASSLTGYNQPQHF.

The chain links TRBV7-2 to TRBJ1-2, with 7 bases that match TRBD1. Germline CDR1 reads SGHTA; CDR2 reads FQGNSA. V lost 1 base, J lost 8 bases, and 10 bases stayed unmatched. The CDR3 contains 15 residues. The CDR3 loop reads CASSLDTGVRGGYTF. Here the CDR3 DNA reads TGTGCCAGCAGCTTAGATACAGGGGTGAGAGGGGGCTACACCTTC.

The chain has TRBV15 and TRBJ1-5, with 8 bases identical to TRBD1. Per germline, CDR1 LNHNV and CDR2 YYDKDF (reference sequence). The CDR3 extends over 14 amino acids. The CDR3 loop reads CAEWDRWAGQPQHF. The CDR3 DNA sequence: TGTGCGGAGTGGGACAGGTGGGCAGGTCAGCCCCAGCATTTT.

V and J are TRBV6-1 and TRBJ2-7, with a possible D match to TRBD2 (6 bases). CDR3 length: 11 residues. The V gene lost 8 bases and the J gene lost 3 bases, with 8 bases spanning the gap. Germline V lookup: CDR1 MNHNS, CDR2 SASEGT. The CDR3 spells CASGDFYEQYF. The CDR3 bases are TGTGCCAGCGGGGACTTCTACGAGCAGTACTTC.

This sequence joins TRBV19 and TRBJ2-2; D not resolved. Germline CDR1 LNHDA, CDR2 SQIVND (reference sequence). The V end was cut by 5 bases, the J end by 5 bases, with 12 bases between. The CDR3 length is 14 residues. CDR3 bases: TGTGCCAGTAGTGGAAGGCGTGGGACCGGGGAGCTGTTTTTT. This sequence encodes CASSGRRGTGELFF.

This sequence joins TRBV30 and TRBJ1-6, with D perhaps TRBD1 (6 bases). Germline CDR1 reads GTSNPN; CDR2 reads SVGIG (reference sequence). The CDR3 has 15 amino acids. The V end was cut by 1 base, the J end by 10 bases, with 17 bases between. The CDR3 nucleotides are TGTGCCTGGAGTGAGATAGGGGGGCCTCACTCACCCCTCCACTTT. As protein: CAWSEIGGPHSPLHF.

This clone was seen just once. The CDR3 spells CATSRAGTNYGYTF. In DNA, the CDR3 is TGTGCCACCAGCAGAGCGGGGACTAACTATGGCTACACCTTC. This chain joins TRBV15 and TRBJ1-2; D unclear. The CDR3 has 14 amino acids. CDR1 is LNHNV and CDR2 is YYDKDF in the germline V gene (reference sequence). The germline V and J ends were trimmed by 1 base and 0 bases, with 6 bases remaining between them.

This clone appeared a single time. This CDR3 is CASSLGTGGGYGYTF. CDR3 DNA sequence: TGTGCCAGCAGCCTCGGGACAGGGGGTGGCTATGGCTACACCTTC. This chain connects TRBV6-4 to TRBJ1-2; 11 nucleotides align to TRBD1. The CDR3 totals 15 residues. The V segment lost 6 bases and the J segment 4 bases; nucleotides outside the gene matches: 7. Germline assignment: CDR1 MRHNA and CDR2 SNTAGT.

The count of this clone is one. V is TRBV6-5 and J is TRBJ1-5; perhaps TRBD1 as D (5 bases). The CDR3 is 13 residues long. Germline V CDR1 and CDR2: MNHEY, SVGAGI. Trimming cost V 6 bases and J 4 bases, with 10 bases left between them. The CDR3 here is CASRRTLNQPQHF. The DNA of the CDR3 is TGTGCCAGCAGAAGGACACTGAATCAGCCCCAGCATTTT.

The chain combines TRBV25-1 with TRBJ2-3; no clear D gene. The CDR3 is 12 amino acids. Trimming removed 5 bases at V and 3 bases at J, with 6 bases between. Germline CDR1 and CDR2: MGHDK and SYGVNS. CDR3 residues: CASSPRTDTQYF. Here the CDR3 DNA reads TGTGCCAGCAGTCCCCGTACAGATACGCAGTATTTT.

The chain couples TRBV5-1 to TRBJ2-1, with 8 bases matching TRBD2. The V and J ends lost 6 bases and 4 bases, in that order; junction bases with no gene match: 9. The germline V gene encodes CDR1 SGHRS and CDR2 YFSETQ. The CDR3 has 15 residues. CDR3 protein: CASKEAGEDYNEQFF. The CDR3, as DNA: TGCGCCAGCAAGGAAGCGGGAGAGGATTACAATGAGCAGTTCTTC.

The chain combines TRBV25-1 with TRBJ2-7; 9 nucleotides match TRBD1. This CDR3 is 13 amino acids long. Looked up from germline, CDR1 is MGHDK and CDR2 is SYGVNS. The J segment lost 5 bases and the V segment lost 6 bases, leaving 5 bases of the junction unmatched. CDR3 loop: CASRDRDRDEQYF. The CDR3 DNA is TGTGCCAGCAGGGACCGGGACAGGGACGAGCAGTACTTC.